This T cell receptor (beta chain) was profiled in a study of blood T cell repertoires in COVID-19. Whole-study context: Spain, Italy and the United States supplied samples that represented acute and convalescent COVID-19.

Participants were aged about 18 to 90 years, lived in 24 US areas, and enrolled virtually. Cohort placement rested on clinical history that participants reported themselves. In the authors' methods: Estimation of nucleated cell counts was performed using reference gene primer amplification. Sequencing used immunoSEQ multiplex PCR; TCRdb keeps in-frame clones, though not all of them. V, J and clone size reflect that table, while D and trimming were determined from the DNA. The top ten hold 3% of the sample, which has roughly 250,000 clones, 88% seen once. This TCR was sampled from a woman aged 45 to 65 who had recovered from COVID-19. Input material: PBMCs or T cells enriched from blood (not recorded which).

The CDR3 sequence is CASSPGTPTYEQYF. The CDR3 nucleotides are TGTGCCAGCAGTCCCGGGACTCCCACCTACGAGCAGTACTTC. The chain employs TRBV28 and TRBJ2-7, with D perhaps TRBD2 (6 bases). V was pared by 5 bases and J by 2 bases, with 13 bases between. The CDR3 length is 14 residues. CDR1 is MDHEN and CDR2 is SYDVKM in the germline V gene.